This T cell receptor beta chain stems from a study of blood T cell repertoires in COVID-19. Study-wide context: Samples representing acute and convalescent COVID-19 were sourced from the United States, Italy and Spain. T cells, B-cell-depleted T cells, or PBMCs supplied cDNA or gDNA.

V gave up 0 bases and J gave up 5 bases; unmatched junction bases: 7. The CDR3 contains 16 residues. Germline V gene data show CDR1 as SGHNT and CDR2 as YYREEE (reference sequence). Per the authors' pipeline: The authors estimated nucleated cell counts from reference gene primer amplification. The protocol was immunoSEQ multiplex PCR, while the TCRdb copy is restricted to in-frame clones and leaves out a portion. V, J and clone size are taken as reported in that table, and D and trimming were inferred from the DNA itself. The sample shows over 150,000 clones, about 80% of them seen only once. The TCR comes from a man between 65 and 85 years old with active or convalescent COVID-19. The V call is TRBV5-4, the J call TRBJ1-4; 7 bases match TRBD1. Sequencing input: peripheral blood. CDR3 in amino acids: CASSLGLPGQNEKLFF. The DNA of the CDR3 is TGTGCCAGCAGCTTGGGCCTCCCGGGACAGAATGAAAAACTGTTTTTT.